Shown below are 6 T cell receptor beta chains from a single sample sequenced in a study of beta chain features in type 1 diabetes. Every isolated RNA sample was fully reverse transcribed, so sequencing captured expressed TCRB transcripts. Clones were read by immunoSEQ multiplex PCR, and TCRdb kept only the in-frame ones, dropping some. The sample contains about 230,000 clones, about 9.3% of which appear only once. Input material: naive CD4+ T cells from blood. These TCRs come from a young woman in good health.

The table lists this clone with a few counts. The V call is TRBV19, the J call TRBJ1-2; 8 nucleotides align to TRBD1. Germline V gene data show CDR1 as LNHDA and CDR2 as SQIVND (reference sequence). With 6 bases clipped from V and 4 bases from J, the junction kept 4 bases outside the gene matches. CDR3 size: 13 residues. The CDR3 is CASSPGTGYGYTF. The DNA of the CDR3 is TGTGCCAGTAGCCCCGGGACAGGCTATGGCTACACCTTC. Based on the CDR3 plus reference TRBV19 and TRBJ1-2, the full variable domain is DGGITQSPKYLFRKEGQNVTLSCEQNLNHDAMYWYRQDPGQGLRLIYYSQIVNDFQKGDIAEGYSVSREKKESFPLTVTSAQKNPTAFYLCASSPGTGYGYTFGSGTRLTVV.

The sample holds a few counts of this clone. This sequence joins TRBV4-1 and TRBJ2-6; no clear D. Germline CDR1 MGHRA, CDR2 YSYEKL. CDR3 length: 16 amino acids. The V end lost 0 bases, the J end lost 2 bases, and 8 bases lay between the germline ends. The CDR3 spells CASSQEGHAGANVLTF. Here the CDR3 DNA reads TGCGCCAGCAGCCAAGAGGGCCACGCTGGGGCCAACGTCCTGACTTTC.

This clone was found a few times. The chain is built from TRBV9 and TRBJ2-3; 10 nucleotides agree with TRBD1. The V gene's germline CDR1 is SGDLS and CDR2 YYNGEE. This CDR3 spans 19 amino acids. Trimming removed 4 bases from V and 4 bases from J; junction bases left unmatched: 18. CDR3 region: CASSLFDRGPSGMSDTQYF. DNA of the CDR3: TGTGCCAGCAGCTTATTTGACAGGGGGCCCTCGGGGATGTCAGATACGCAGTATTTT.

This clone was recorded a few times. The chain joins TRBV5-1 to TRBJ2-7, with D maybe TRBD2 (6 bases). This CDR3 contains 14 residues. Trimming took 3 bases from V and 6 from J, leaving 16 bases between them. The germline gives CDR1 SGHRS, CDR2 YFSETQ. The CDR3 spells CASSSRDSSAEQYF. The CDR3 coding sequence is TGCGCCAGCAGCTCCCGGGACTCTTCCGCCGAGCAGTACTTC. Combining the CDR3 with reference TRBV5-1 and TRBJ2-7 gives the whole variable domain KAGVTQTPRYLIKTRGQQVTLSCSPISGHRSVSWYQQTPGQGLQFLFEYFSETQRNKGNFPGRFSGRQFSNSRSEMNVSTLELGDSALYLCASSSRDSSAEQYFGPGTRLTVT.

This clone was observed a handful of times. The chain combines TRBV28 with TRBJ2-4; weak D call: TRBD2 (7 bases). The CDR3 is 14 residues long. Germline-derived CDR1 and CDR2 are MDHEN and SYDVKM. V was cut by 7 bases and J by 3 bases, with 13 bases left in between. The CDR3 DNA reads TGTGCCAGCACAGAGGGGGGGGACAAAAACATTCAGTACTTC. Its translation is CASTEGGDKNIQYF.

The gene calls are TRBV6-4 and TRBJ1-6, with D maybe TRBD1 (5 bases). Germline V lookup: CDR1 MRHNA, CDR2 SNTAGT. V was trimmed by 8 bases and J by 3 bases, leaving 8 bases between them. The CDR3 runs to 13 residues. The CDR3 is CASADSYNSPLHF. CDR3 in DNA: TGTGCCAGCGCCGACAGCTATAATTCACCCCTCCACTTT.